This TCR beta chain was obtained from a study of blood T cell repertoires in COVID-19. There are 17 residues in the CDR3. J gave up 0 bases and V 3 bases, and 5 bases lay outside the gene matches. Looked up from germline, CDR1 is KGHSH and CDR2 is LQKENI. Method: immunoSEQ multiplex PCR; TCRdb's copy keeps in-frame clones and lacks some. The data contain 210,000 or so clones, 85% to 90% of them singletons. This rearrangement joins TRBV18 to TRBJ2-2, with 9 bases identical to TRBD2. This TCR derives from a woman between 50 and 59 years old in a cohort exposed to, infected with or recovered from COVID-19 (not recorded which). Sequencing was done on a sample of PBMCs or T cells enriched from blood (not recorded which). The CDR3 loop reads CASSPNERGANTGELFF. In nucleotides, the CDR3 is TGTGCCAGCTCACCCAATGAGCGGGGGGCGAACACCGGGGAGCTGTTTTTT.